Given below is one T cell receptor beta chain in context. This specimen comes from a study of type 1 regulatory T cells. Study background: An in vitro protocol generated T-allo10, a Tr1-enriched, alloantigen-specific CD4 T cell product.

One entry per CDR3 protein, called by TCRdb with MiXCR from the reads. The sample carries 88,000 or so distinct CDR3 sequences, roughly a third recorded once. With V trimmed by 3 bases and J by 3 bases, 3 bases remained unmatched. Germline V CDR1 and CDR2: KGHSH, LQKENI. This CDR3 is 15 amino acids long. The sequenced sample consisted of CD4+ T cells, either the whole sample or a sorted fraction (not recorded which). The chain is built from TRBV18 and TRBJ2-2; TRBD2 matches at 8 bases. The TCR sequence derives from a human donor in good health. This CDR3 reads CASSPRAGDTGELFF. As DNA, the CDR3 is TGTGCCAGCTCACCCAGAGCGGGAGACACCGGGGAGCTGTTTTTT.